This TCR beta chain was captured in a study of cytotoxic CD8 clonotypes in ibrutinib-treated CLL. On the study more broadly: Sample averages reached about 250,000 productive templates and 94,082 productive rearrangements.

Whole-study findings and limits: The clonality went up when patients responded to ibrutinib and dropped back toward baseline at progression. Progressing patients had sampling times that differed from those of sustained-remission patients.

The V and J ends lost 7 bases and 8 bases respectively, with 20 bases between them. Germline V gene data show CDR1 as MDHEN and CDR2 as SYDVKM. CDR3 length: 15 amino acids. A remark on this clone: Its antigen remains unidentified.

The assay was immunoSEQ multiplex PCR, and TCRdb's table has in-frame clones only and misses some. Of around 160,000 clones in the sample, roughly 80% are singletons; the top ten hold about 1.9%. The TCR originated in a human donor with chronic lymphocytic leukemia. The sequences come from PBMCs, collected after 12 months of ibrutinib treatment. V usage is TRBV28 and J usage is TRBJ2-2; the D gene could be TRBD1 or TRBD2 (5 bases each). The DNA of the CDR3 is TGTGCCAGCATACCTTCGGGGCTCCTGGGGGGGGAGCTGTTTTTT. Translating gives CASIPSGLLGGELFF.